This passage covers 27 T cell receptor beta chains from one sample sequenced in a study of Siglec-9 on CD8 T cells in melanoma. Produced via immunoSEQ multiplex PCR; TCRdb's table is partial and in-frame only. The sample has about 30,000 clones, 80% seen once. Sample: Siglec-9- CD8+ T cells sorted from blood. The receptors shown here come from a human donor in good health.

The rearrangement links TRBV27 to TRBJ1-2; D may be TRBD1 (6 bases). CDR1 MNHEY and CDR2 SMNVEV come from the germline V gene (reference sequence). The CDR3 has 14 amino acids. Trimming stripped 6 bases from V and 5 bases from J, with 16 bases between. In DNA, the CDR3 is TGTGCCAGCAGGAACCAGGGGAGCGGGTATGGCTACACCTTC. It specifies CASRNQGSGYGYTF.

There are a few counts of this clone. The rearrangement uses TRBV14 and TRBJ2-7; 10 nucleotides match TRBD2. The CDR3 spans 14 residues. The germline V gene encodes CDR1 SGHDN and CDR2 FVKESK. With V trimmed by 2 bases and J by 4 bases, 2 bases remained unmatched. CDR3 in DNA: TGTGCCAGCAGCCAACTAGCGGGGGATTACGAGCAGTACTTC. Translating it yields CASSQLAGDYEQYF.

The V call is TRBV6-1, the J call TRBJ1-2; D ambiguous. Germline-derived CDR1 and CDR2 are MNHNS and SASEGT. V dropped 2 bases and J dropped 8 bases, with 18 bases sitting between them. CDR3 size: 15 residues. In DNA form, the CDR3 reads TGTGCCAGCAGTGAAAGTTTGAGAGTCTGGAGCGGCTACACCTTC. Its translation is CASSESLRVWSGYTF.

The genes are TRBV2 and TRBJ2-1; 9 bases are shared with TRBD2. Germline CDR1 and CDR2: SNHLY and FYNNEI. The CDR3 has 16 amino acids. With 2 bases clipped from V and 4 bases from J, the junction kept 6 bases outside the gene matches. CDR3 sequence reads: CASSEFRSGGYNEQFF. CDR3 coding DNA: TGTGCCAGCAGTGAATTCAGGAGCGGGGGGTACAATGAGCAGTTCTTC.

V is TRBV19 and J is TRBJ1-5; perhaps TRBD1 as D (5 bases). This CDR3 is built from 16 residues. The germline gives CDR1 LNHDA, CDR2 SQIVND (reference sequence). Trimming stripped 5 bases from V and 6 bases from J, with 20 bases between. The CDR3 loop is CASSVGGRGRFQPQHF. CDR3 DNA sequence: TGTGCCAGTAGTGTCGGGGGTAGGGGTAGGTTTCAGCCCCAGCATTTT.

This chain connects TRBV5-1 to TRBJ2-1, with 12 bases that match TRBD2. CDR1 and CDR2 from the germline V gene are SGHRS and YFSETQ. J gave up 8 bases and V 1 base, and 10 bases lay outside the gene matches. The CDR3 contains 17 residues. The CDR3 spells CASSLSPARLAGDEQFF. The CDR3 DNA is TGCGCCAGCAGCTTGTCTCCCGCTCGACTAGCGGGAGATGAGCAGTTCTTC.

The chain uses TRBV7-9 and TRBJ1-2, with D unresolved. The germline V gene encodes CDR1 SEHNR and CDR2 FQNEAQ (reference sequence). Trimming left V 5 bases short and J 6 bases short, with 13 bases between. The CDR3 runs to 13 residues. The DNA for the CDR3 is TGTGCCAGCAGCGAGGAGGTATCCGATGGCTACACCTTC. Translated, it gives CASSEEVSDGYTF.

The V and J genes are TRBV5-1 and TRBJ1-2; the D is unclear. CDR1 and CDR2 (germline): SGHRS, YFSETQ. The CDR3 runs 14 residues. V lost 6 bases and J lost 3, with 15 bases in between. CDR3 in amino acids: CASTHPGGDYGYTF. The CDR3 DNA is TGCGCCAGCACACATCCGGGCGGAGACTATGGCTACACCTTC.

The rearrangement links TRBV11-2 to TRBJ2-1, with D unclear. Germline values: CDR1 SGHAT, CDR2 FQNNGV. The CDR3 totals 14 residues. V dropped 2 bases and J dropped 4 bases, with 9 bases sitting between them. The CDR3 here is CASSLIAEYNEQFF. CDR3 coding DNA: TGTGCCAGCAGCTTAATTGCAGAGTACAATGAGCAGTTCTTC. Based on the CDR3 plus reference TRBV11-2 and TRBJ2-1, the full variable domain is EAGVAQSPRYKIIEKRQSVAFWCNPISGHATLYWYQQILGQGPKLLIQFQNNGVVDDSQLPKDRFSAERLKGVDSTLKIQPAKLEDSAVYLCASSLIAEYNEQFFGPGTRLTVL.

The V gene is TRBV5-4, the J gene TRBJ1-1; the D is unclear. From germline, CDR1 is SGHNT and CDR2 YYREEE (reference sequence). Trimming removed 5 bases at V and 0 bases at J, with 14 bases between. This CDR3 has 15 amino acids. CDR3 coding DNA: TGTGCCAGCAGACTATTAGACGCAATGAACACTGAAGCTTTCTTT. This translates into CASRLLDAMNTEAFF.

The sample holds one count of this clone. V is TRBV9 and J is TRBJ1-5; D gene uncertain. Trimming removed 1 base from V and 6 bases from J, with 11 bases in between. Germline CDR1 SGDLS, CDR2 YYNGEE. The CDR3 length is 14 residues. The CDR3, as DNA: TGTGCCAGCAGCGTACCAAAACGGCCTCAGCCCCAGCATTTT. As protein: CASSVPKRPQPQHF.

This sequence joins TRBV6-5 and TRBJ2-3; D might be TRBD1 (6 bases). The CDR3 has 14 amino acids. From germline, CDR1 is MNHEY and CDR2 SVGAGI. Trimming stripped 4 bases from V and 6 bases from J, with 14 bases between. The CDR3 nucleotides are TGTGCCAGCAGTTCTATCGTTGGGGGCGATACGCAGTATTTT. Encoded protein: CASSSIVGGDTQYF.

V gene TRBV27 combines with J gene TRBJ1-2, with unresolved D. CDR1 and CDR2 (germline): MNHEY, SMNVEV (reference sequence). This CDR3 has 13 amino acids. V was cut by 1 base and J by 5 bases, with 8 bases left in between. The DNA of the CDR3 is TGTGCCAGCAGTTTATATGCGGGATATGGCTACACCTTC. It specifies CASSLYAGYGYTF.

This clone appeared once. This chain joins TRBV19 and TRBJ1-4; 7 bases line up with TRBD1. This CDR3 contains 15 residues. The trim removed 7 bases at V and 3 bases at J, leaving 8 bases unmatched. Germline V gene data show CDR1 as LNHDA and CDR2 as SQIVND (reference sequence). The DNA for the CDR3 is TGTGCCAGTAACGCGAACAGGGGATCTAATGAAAAACTGTTTTTT. Translating gives CASNANRGSNEKLFF.

J is TRBJ2-7 and V is TRBV11-2, with 7 bases that match TRBD1. Per the germline V gene, CDR1 is SGHAT and CDR2 is FQNNGV. V lost 5 bases to trimming and J lost 2 bases; unmatched junction nucleotides: 3. This CDR3 spans 13 amino acids. This CDR3 reads CASSRGPTYEQYV. CDR3 nucleotide sequence: TGTGCCAGCAGCAGGGGGCCCACCTACGAGCAGTACGTC.

The table lists this clone with a few counts. The CDR3 DNA sequence: TGCGCCAGCAGCTTGCTGGGGCCGAACACTGAAGCTTTCTTT. This encodes CASSLLGPNTEAFF. The chain has TRBV5-1 and TRBJ1-1; tentatively, D is TRBD1 (5 bases). CDR1 and CDR2 from the germline V gene are SGHRS and YFSETQ. Trimming took 1 base from V and 1 from J, leaving 8 bases between them. This CDR3 contains 14 residues.

This clone is labeled medium-sized (0.01 to 0.1%). The CDR3 nucleotides read TGTGCCAGCAGCTTATTTGGGCAGGGAGGGGAGGATGGCTACACCTTC. Translation: CASSLFGQGGEDGYTF. The chain joins TRBV7-9 to TRBJ1-2; D may be TRBD1 (5 bases). V was pared by 2 bases and J by 6 bases, with 19 bases between. Per germline, CDR1 SEHNR and CDR2 FQNEAQ (reference sequence). This CDR3 comprises 16 residues.

The chain has TRBV21-1 and TRBJ1-1. TRBV21-1 is shown as a pseudogene. This CDR3 comprises 16 residues. DNA for the CDR3: TGTGCCAGCAGCAAAGTCGGGAGACAGACGAACACTGAAGCTTTCTTT. It specifies CASSKVGRQTNTEAFF.

This chain uses TRBV7-2 with TRBJ1-5; no definite D call. Germline V lookup: CDR1 SGHTA, CDR2 FQGNSA. This CDR3 has 13 residues. V lost 2 bases and J lost 1, with 3 bases in between. The CDR3 DNA is TGTGCCAGCAGCTTAAGCAGCAATCAGCCCCAGCATTTT. It specifies CASSLSSNQPQHF.

CDR3 sequence: CASSFTSRNTGELFF. The CDR3, as DNA: TGTGCCAGCAGTTTCACTAGCCGGAACACCGGGGAGCTGTTTTTT. V gene TRBV27 combines with J gene TRBJ2-2; D possibly corresponds to TRBD2 (6 bases). The CDR3 consists of 15 residues. The ends were cut back, 3 bases at V and 1 base at J, with 9 bases in the middle. Germline V gives CDR1 MNHEY, CDR2 SMNVEV (reference sequence).

The chain links TRBV6-5 to TRBJ2-1; no clear D. Germline V gene data show CDR1 as MNHEY and CDR2 as SVGAGI. The ends were cut back, 10 bases at V and 4 bases at J, with 14 bases in the middle. The CDR3 has 13 residues. DNA for the CDR3: TGTGCCACCAAAGTCGGAAGATACAATGAGCAGTTCTTC. It encodes CATKVGRYNEQFF.

This clone was seen a few times. The J gene is TRBJ1-1, the V gene TRBV28, with 7 bases matching TRBD1. The CDR3 extends over 14 amino acids. Losses at the gene ends were 6 bases for V and 5 bases for J; bases not matched to a gene: 9. The germline V gene has CDR1 MDHEN and CDR2 SYDVKM. CDR3 nucleotides: TGTGCCAGCAGACTTTCCTACAGGGGTACTGAAGCTTTCTTT. This codes for CASRLSYRGTEAFF.

This clone has only a few counts. The rearrangement links TRBV18 to TRBJ2-7; D gene ambiguous. CDR3 length equals 14 residues. Trimming removed 3 bases from V and 2 bases from J, with 11 bases in between. Germline CDR1 and CDR2: KGHSH and LQKENI. The CDR3 nucleotides read TGTGCCAGCTCACCCGAAGACGGAGCCTACGAGCAGTACGTC. It yields the protein CASSPEDGAYEQYV.

This clone was seen just once. The J gene is TRBJ2-7, the V gene TRBV5-6; 9 bases fit TRBD2. From germline, CDR1 is SGHDT and CDR2 YYEEEE. The CDR3 consists of 14 residues. V trimming: 6 bases; J trimming: 1 base; junction bases outside the gene matches: 5. CDR3 bases: TGTGCCAGCACTTCTAGCGGGGCGTCCTACGAGCAGTACTTC. Its protein is CASTSSGASYEQYF.

Only one count was recorded for this clone. The chain recombines TRBV6-5 with TRBJ1-2; 7 positions match TRBD1. Germline CDR1 and CDR2: MNHEY and SVGAGI. V dropped 2 bases and J dropped 3; count of bases not matched to a gene: 0. The CDR3 is 13 residues long. CDR3 in DNA: TGTGCCAGCAGTTACGGACAGGACTATGGCTACACCTTC. It yields the protein CASSYGQDYGYTF.

This chain joins TRBV19 and TRBJ2-1; 11 bases agree with TRBD2. CDR1 is LNHDA and CDR2 is SQIVND in the germline V gene (reference sequence). This CDR3 is built from 21 residues. The V gene end was trimmed by 4 bases and the J gene end by 9 bases; junction bases not matched to a gene: 26. In DNA form, the CDR3 reads TGTGCCAGTAGTACCGACATCGGGACTAGCGGATTGTACGAAGGGTATGGTGAGCAGTTCTTC. Translation gives CASSTDIGTSGLYEGYGEQFF.

The V gene is TRBV12-1, the J gene TRBJ2-1; the table's D call of TRBD1 was not tested on the DNA. TRBV12-1 is described as a pseudogene. The length of the CDR3 is 17 residues. This chain's CDR3 is CASSPRFGTGFYNEQFF. As DNA, the CDR3 is TGTGCCAGCAGCCCCCGGTTTGGGACAGGGTTCTACAATGAGCAGTTCTTC.